The 8 T cell receptor beta chains in this list originate from one sample, sequenced in a study of neoadjuvant nivolumab and ipilimumab in lung cancer. Profiling relied on immunoSEQ multiplex PCR, and the TCRdb table lists in-frame clones only, not all of them. In the table there are fewer than 15,000 clones, 95% of which are singletons. Material: peripheral blood, obtained after neoadjuvant nivolumab, alone or with ipilimumab, at or shortly before surgery. The receptor set was obtained from an adult with non-small cell lung cancer.

This chain's CDR3 is CASSLPGLAALREQYF. The CDR3 DNA is TGTGCCAGCTCACTCCCGGGACTAGCGGCCCTACGAGAGCAGTACTTC. V and J are TRBV18 and TRBJ2-7; 11 bases fit TRBD2. This CDR3 is 16 amino acids long. The junction had 12 bases not matched to a gene; V was cut back by 4 bases and J by 7 bases. Germline CDR1 and CDR2: KGHSH and LQKENI.

This chain joins TRBV5-1 and TRBJ2-5; 8 bases are a match to TRBD2. Losses at the gene ends were 1 base for V and 5 bases for J; bases not matched to a gene: 4. Germline CDR1 and CDR2: SGHRS and YFSETQ. CDR3 size: 14 residues. The CDR3 DNA reads TGCGCCAGCAGCTTGCTTCTAGCGGGTGAGACCCAGTACTTC. This codes for CASSLLLAGETQYF. Drawing the rest from reference TRBV5-1 and TRBJ2-5, the complete variable domain is KAGVTQTPRYLIKTRGQQVTLSCSPISGHRSVSWYQQTPGQGLQFLFEYFSETQRNKGNFPGRFSGRQFSNSRSEMNVSTLELGDSALYLCASSLLLAGETQYFGPGTRLLVL.

This chain uses TRBV5-5 with TRBJ2-3; 8 nucleotides align to TRBD1. CDR3 size: 14 residues. Germline CDR1 SGHKS, CDR2 YYEKEE (reference sequence). V was pared by 1 base and J by 6 bases, with 4 bases of the junction left unmatched. The CDR3 loop reads CASSLRTGMDTQYF. In DNA, the CDR3 is TGTGCCAGCAGCTTGCGGACAGGGATGGATACGCAGTATTTT.

The genes are TRBV25-1 and TRBJ1-6; 9 bases line up with TRBD1. Germline lookup yields CDR1 MGHDK and CDR2 SYGVNS. The CDR3 covers 12 residues. J was trimmed by 15 bases and V by 3 bases; bases with no gene match: 3. CDR3 sequence (DNA): TGTGCCAGCAGTGACCTGGGACAGGGCCTCCACTTT. This codes for CASSDLGQGLHF.

The chain links TRBV6-1 to TRBJ2-7; D is unclear. CDR1 and CDR2 (germline): MNHNS, SASEGT. The V end was cut by 4 bases, the J end by 3 bases, with 4 bases between. The CDR3 has 11 residues. CDR3 loop: CASSGSYEQYF. CDR3 nucleotides: TGTGCCAGCAGTGGGAGCTACGAGCAGTACTTC.

The chain combines TRBV30 with TRBJ1-4, with a tentative D call TRBD1 (6 bases). V dropped 5 bases and J dropped 7 bases, with 14 bases sitting between them. Per germline, CDR1 GTSNPN and CDR2 SVGIG (reference sequence). The CDR3 spans 13 residues. The CDR3 nucleotides are TGTGCCTGGGGGAGCCAAGGGGGTGAAAAACTGTTTTTT. It specifies CAWGSQGGEKLFF.

The rearrangement links TRBV30 to TRBJ1-3, with 8 bases matching TRBD1. CDR1 and CDR2 (germline): GTSNPN, SVGIG (reference sequence). The CDR3 loop spans 12 amino acids. V dropped 7 bases and J dropped 4; count of bases not matched to a gene: 3. For the CDR3, the DNA is TGTGCCTTCAGGGGGCCCGGAAACACCATATATTTT. Translating gives CAFRGPGNTIYF. Drawing the rest from reference TRBV30 and TRBJ1-3, the complete variable domain is SQTIHQWPATLVQPVGSPLSLECTVEGTSNPNLYWYRQAAGRGLQLLFYSVGIGQISSEVPQNLSASRPQDRQFILSSKKLLLSDSGFYLCAFRGPGNTIYFGEGSWLTVV.

The chain combines TRBV5-1 with TRBJ2-3; 8 bases are a match to TRBD1. The length of the CDR3 is 15 residues. Germline-derived CDR1 and CDR2 are SGHRS and YFSETQ. The V and J ends lost 5 bases and 3 bases, in that order; junction bases with no gene match: 8. Written as DNA, the CDR3 is TGCGCCAGCAGTACAATGGGGGACAGGACAGATACGCAGTATTTT. As protein: CASSTMGDRTDTQYF. Together with reference TRBV5-1 and TRBJ2-3, the CDR3 gives the full variable domain: KAGVTQTPRYLIKTRGQQVTLSCSPISGHRSVSWYQQTPGQGLQFLFEYFSETQRNKGNFPGRFSGRQFSNSRSEMNVSTLELGDSALYLCASSTMGDRTDTQYFGPGTRLTVL.